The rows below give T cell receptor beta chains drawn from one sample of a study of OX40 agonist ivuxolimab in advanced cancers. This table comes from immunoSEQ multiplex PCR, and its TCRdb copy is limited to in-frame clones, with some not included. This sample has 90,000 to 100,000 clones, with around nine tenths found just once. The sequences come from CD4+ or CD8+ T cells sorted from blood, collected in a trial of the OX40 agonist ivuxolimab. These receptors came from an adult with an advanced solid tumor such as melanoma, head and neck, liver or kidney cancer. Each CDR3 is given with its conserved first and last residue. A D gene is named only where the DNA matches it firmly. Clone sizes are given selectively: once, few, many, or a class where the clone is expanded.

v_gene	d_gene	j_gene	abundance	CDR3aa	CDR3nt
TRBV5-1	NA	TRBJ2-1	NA	CASSFEGTEQFF	TGCGCCAGCAGCTTTGAAGGGACTGAGCAGTTCTTC
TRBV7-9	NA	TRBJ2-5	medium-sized	CASSFWISGIETQYF	TGTGCCAGCAGCTTTTGGATTAGCGGTATAGAGACCCAGTACTTC
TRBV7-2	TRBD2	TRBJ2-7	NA	CASSLPGTSGSEQYF	TGTGCCAGCAGCTTACCCGGGACTAGCGGCTCCGAGCAGTACTTC
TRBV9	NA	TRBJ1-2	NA	CASSPGGGNYGYTF	TGTGCCAGCAGCCCGGGTGGCGGTAACTATGGCTACACCTTC
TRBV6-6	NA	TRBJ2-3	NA	CASSRSGPSTDTQYF	TGTGCCAGCAGTCGGAGCGGGCCTAGCACAGATACGCAGTATTTT
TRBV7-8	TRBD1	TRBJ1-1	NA	CASSLVGGWDRGRNTEAFF	TGTGCCAGCAGCTTAGTCGGGGGGTGGGACAGGGGTCGTAACACTGAAGCTTTCTTT
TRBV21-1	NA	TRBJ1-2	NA	CASSDPGQMRCGYTF	TGTGCCAGCAGCGACCCTGGACAGATGAGATGTGGCTACACCTTC
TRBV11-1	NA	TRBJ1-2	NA	CASSMDGYGYTF	TGTGCCAGCAGCATGGACGGCTATGGCTACACCTTC
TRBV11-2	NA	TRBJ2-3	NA	CASSFVSPHTDTQYF	TGTGCCAGCAGCTTTGTGTCACCCCACACAGATACGCAGTATTTT
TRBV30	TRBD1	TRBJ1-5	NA	CAWSVALGQGASQPQHF	TGTGCCTGGAGTGTAGCCTTGGGACAGGGGGCGAGCCAGCCCCAGCATTTT
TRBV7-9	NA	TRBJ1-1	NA	CASSSRPWAANTEAFF	TGTGCCAGCAGCTCCCGCCCTTGGGCGGCGAACACTGAAGCTTTCTTT
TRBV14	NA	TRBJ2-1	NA	CASSQGPRGNNEQFF	TGTGCCAGCAGCCAAGGTCCCCGGGGGAACAATGAGCAGTTCTTC
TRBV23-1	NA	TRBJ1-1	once	CASSHNTEAFF	TGCGCCAGCAGCCACAACACTGAAGCTTTCTTT
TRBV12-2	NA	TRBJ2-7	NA	CASRGQGAYEQYF	TGTGCAAGTCGCGGACAGGGGGCCTACGAGCAGTACTTC